This T cell receptor beta chain was sequenced for a study of shared clonotypes between healthy human individuals. About the study: CD4 naive and memory got three plates each, CD8 naive two, CD8 memory one.

Investigators divided CD4+ cells into CD45RA+ naive and CD45RA-negative memory subsets. Germline CDR1 and CDR2: SGHNT and YYREEE (reference sequence). Trimming stripped 1 base from V and 6 bases from J, with 17 bases between. The CDR3 loop spans 15 amino acids. It was across several immunoSEQ plates that each subset's genomic DNA was evenly split. Per the original data handling: Filtering differed since immunoSEQ provided only junctions, with no quality scores. Libraries were prepared by immunoSEQ multiplex PCR; TCRdb keeps only in-frame clonotypes and omits some of them. Clone size and V and J calls were adopted from that table, with D and trimming inferred from the DNA. The sample has more than 2,000,000 clones; more than 85% are singletons.

The TCR sequence derives from a man between 18 and 35 years old in good health. Some clones in this sample may be carry-over from other donors' samples. The material sequenced was naive CD4+ T cells from PBMCs. Subset denoted: CD45RA+ positively selected. The rearrangement uses TRBV5-4 and TRBJ2-7; D is possibly TRBD2 (6 bases). CDR3: CASSLLNPGDGEQYF. CDR3 DNA: TGTGCCAGCAGCTTGCTTAACCCGGGAGATGGCGAGCAGTACTTC. Full variable domain (outside the CDR3, taken from reference TRBV5-4 and TRBJ2-7): ETGVTQSPTHLIKTRGQQVTLRCSSQSGHNTVSWYQQALGQGPQFIFQYYREEENGRGNFPPRFSGLQFPNYSSELNVNALELDDSALYLCASSLLNPGDGEQYFGPGTRLTVT.